This TCR beta chain was sequenced during a study of blood T cells in healthy people across ages. General observations from the study: Roughly linearly, TCR beta diversity per million T cells fell as age increased.

Germline V gene lookup returns CDR1 ENHRY and CDR2 SYGVKD. CDR3 size: 12 residues. Total RNA extraction produced at least 5 micrograms (per sample) for the study. Primed by a sample-barcoded 5' primer and a J-beta primer mix, a second PCR proceeded for roughly 7 to 11 cycles. TCRdb used MiXCR to reprocess the 5' RACE reads, holding one entry per CDR3 protein. Among 850,000 or so distinct CDR3 sequences listed, less than 35% were seen once. This clonotype turned up a few times. Its antigen is not identified. The germline gene is not matched at one end of the junction; a read error may be the cause. The material sequenced was blood. This chain joins TRBV10-3 and TRBJ1-2, with unresolved D. This receptor was taken from a woman aged 80 or older in good health. The CDR3 spells CASSDGEPGYTF. The CDR3 nucleotides are TGTGCCAGCAGTGACGGGGAGCCTGGCTACACCTTC.